The 27 T cell receptor beta chains presented below share a single source sample, sequenced in a study of T cell changes during pregnancy in multiple sclerosis. Generated by immunoSEQ multiplex PCR, the TCRdb table keeps only in-frame clones and is missing some. The data contain tens of thousands of clones, approximately 90% of them singletons. The sequencing here drew on CD4+ T cells from peripheral blood mononuclear cells, taken after pregnancy. Every receptor here comes from a female donor with multiple sclerosis, enrolled in a pregnancy study.

This clone was observed a handful of times. The J gene is TRBJ2-1, the V gene TRBV5-5, with 7 bases lining up with TRBD1. The germline gives CDR1 SGHKS, CDR2 YYEKEE (reference sequence). This CDR3 spans 16 amino acids. V lost 4 bases and J lost 8; bases outside the gene matches: 15. CDR3 sequence reads: CASSHQWDSNRYEQFF. The CDR3 coding sequence is TGTGCCAGCAGCCATCAGTGGGACAGTAACCGTTATGAGCAGTTCTTC.

CDR3 sequence: CASSRDSPSTDTQYF. The CDR3 DNA reads TGTGCCAGCAGCCGGGACAGCCCGAGCACAGATACGCAGTATTTT. The chain carries TRBV7-9 and TRBJ2-3; 7 bases map to TRBD1. The CDR3 is 15 amino acids. Germline loops: CDR1 SEHNR, CDR2 FQNEAQ (reference sequence). Trimming took 5 bases from V and 0 from J; bases not matched to a gene: 5.

V and J are TRBV18 and TRBJ1-2; D possibly corresponds to TRBD1 (5 bases). The CDR3 length is 15 residues. V was trimmed by 6 bases and J by 4 bases, leaving 18 bases between them. Germline-derived CDR1 and CDR2 are KGHSH and LQKENI. The CDR3 DNA follows: TGTGCCAGCTCGCATGAGACAGATCGCGCCTATGGCTACACCTTC. This gives the protein CASSHETDRAYGYTF.

CDR3 nucleotides: TGTGCCAGCAGAACCCCAGGACACGATACGCAGTATTTT. Its protein is CASRTPGHDTQYF. The chain combines TRBV6-5 with TRBJ2-3; the D gene is possibly TRBD1 (5 bases). CDR3 length: 13 residues. Trimming pared 6 bases from V and 6 bases from J, leaving 13 bases between. Looked up from germline, CDR1 is MNHEY and CDR2 is SVGAGI.

The chain carries TRBV7-9 and TRBJ2-7, with D tentatively TRBD2 (5 bases). CDR3 length: 13 residues. Trimming shortened V by 5 bases and J by 2 bases, and 10 bases separated the two germline ends. CDR1 is SEHNR and CDR2 is FQNEAQ in the germline V gene (reference sequence). The chain's CDR3 is CASSEGRTYEQYF. For the CDR3, the DNA is TGTGCCAGCAGCGAGGGCCGCACCTACGAGCAGTACTTC.

This rearrangement joins TRBV5-1 to TRBJ2-1, with TRBD2 matching over 10 bases. This CDR3 has 16 amino acids. V lost 3 bases to trimming and J lost 7 bases; unmatched junction nucleotides: 10. CDR1 and CDR2 from the germline V gene are SGHRS and YFSETQ. The CDR3 DNA is TGCGCCAGCAGCTCAAGCGGGGGGGCATCGTGGAATGAGCAGTTCTTC. It is translated as CASSSSGGASWNEQFF.

The CDR3: CASSERGRGKGDTQYF. The CDR3 bases are TGTGCCAGCAGTGAACGGGGCAGGGGGAAAGGGGATACGCAGTATTTT. The rearrangement links TRBV2 to TRBJ2-3; TRBD1 aligns across 7 bases. V lost 2 bases, J lost 6 bases, and 11 bases stayed unmatched. Germline V gene data show CDR1 as SNHLY and CDR2 as FYNNEI. The length of the CDR3 is 16 residues.

The CDR3 spells CASSPPRQTNTGELFF. DNA of the CDR3: TGTGCCAGCTCACCACCGCGGCAGACGAACACCGGGGAGCTGTTTTTT. V and J are TRBV18 and TRBJ2-2; no clear D. The germline V and J ends were trimmed by 0 bases and 0 bases, with 8 bases remaining between them. This CDR3 comprises 16 residues. Per the germline V gene, CDR1 is KGHSH and CDR2 is LQKENI.

The chain has TRBV27 and TRBJ2-7; 7 nucleotides match TRBD2. This CDR3 contains 19 residues. Germline loops: CDR1 MNHEY, CDR2 SMNVEV (reference sequence). The J segment lost 5 bases and the V segment lost 5 bases, leaving 24 bases of the junction unmatched. CDR3: CASSPFAGTGVAGIHEQYF. CDR3 DNA: TGTGCCAGCAGTCCGTTCGCGGGTACGGGGGTAGCGGGTATCCACGAGCAGTACTTC.

There are a few counts of this clone. The chain employs TRBV9 and TRBJ1-1, with D possibly being TRBD1 (5 bases). CDR1 is SGDLS, CDR2 YYNGEE, per germline. This CDR3 is 14 amino acids long. The ends were cut back, 4 bases at V and 4 bases at J, with 14 bases in the middle. For the CDR3, the DNA is TGTGCCAGCAGCCCTAACATGGGGGGCACTGAAGCTTTCTTT. Its protein is CASSPNMGGTEAFF. The whole variable domain, filled in from reference TRBV9 and TRBJ1-1, reads DSGVTQTPKHLITATGQRVTLRCSPRSGDLSVYWYQQSLDQGLQFLIQYYNGEERAKGNILERFSAQQFPDLHSELNLSSLELGDSALYFCASSPNMGGTEAFFGQGTRLTVV.

The V and J genes are TRBV7-2 and TRBJ2-7; 10 bases align to TRBD1. Germline assignment: CDR1 SGHTA and CDR2 FQGNSA. The CDR3 length is 15 residues. J lost 6 bases, V lost 3 bases, and 8 bases had no gene match. The CDR3 loop reads CASSFDRGLSGEQYF. For the CDR3, the DNA is TGTGCCAGCAGCTTCGACAGGGGGCTCTCTGGCGAGCAGTACTTC. Full variable domain (rest looked up from reference TRBV7-2 and TRBJ2-7): GAGVSQSPSNKVTEKGKDVELRCDPISGHTALYWYRQSLGQGLEFLIYFQGNSAPDKSGLPSDRFSAERTGGSVSTLTIQRTQQEDSAVYLCASSFDRGLSGEQYFGPGTRLTVT.

This clone has only one observation. The chain is built from TRBV27 and TRBJ2-6, with 9 nucleotides matching TRBD2. Trimming cost V 4 bases and J 2 bases; bases outside gene matches: 3. The germline CDR1 and CDR2 sequences are MNHEY and SMNVEV (reference sequence). This CDR3 is built from 16 residues. The CDR3 here is CASSYERGAGANVLTF. As DNA, the CDR3 is TGTGCCAGCAGTTACGAGCGGGGGGCTGGGGCCAACGTCCTGACTTTC.

The V call is TRBV5-1, the J call TRBJ1-1; tentatively, D is TRBD1 (6 bases). CDR1 is SGHRS and CDR2 is YFSETQ in the germline V gene. CDR3 size: 15 residues. Deletions cut 9 bases from V and 3 bases from J, with 21 bases between. The CDR3 protein is CATQNGRGADTEAFF. CDR3 DNA: TGCGCCACCCAAAACGGCAGGGGCGCGGACACTGAAGCTTTCTTT.

This clone was counted only a few times. The J gene is TRBJ1-1, the V gene TRBV14; D remains ambiguous. Germline values: CDR1 SGHDN, CDR2 FVKESK. V shed 4 bases and J shed 4 bases, with 10 bases lying between them. The CDR3 has 13 residues. This CDR3 is CASSLGRATEAFF. The CDR3 DNA reads TGTGCCAGCAGCCTAGGGAGGGCCACTGAAGCTTTCTTT.

The chain uses TRBV27 and TRBJ1-5; 8 positions match TRBD1. CDR1 is MNHEY and CDR2 is SMNVEV in the germline V gene (reference sequence). Trimming cost V 8 bases and J 8 bases; bases outside gene matches: 11. There are 14 residues in the CDR3. This CDR3 is CASAGQGVSEPQHF. CDR3 sequence (DNA): TGTGCCAGCGCCGGACAGGGCGTATCGGAGCCCCAGCATTTT.

The chain recombines TRBV29-1 with TRBJ2-5; 8 nucleotides match TRBD1. Germline CDR1 reads SQVTM; CDR2 reads ANQGSEA. CDR3 length: 12 amino acids. V was pared by 6 bases and J by 5 bases, with 5 bases of the junction left unmatched. In DNA, the CDR3 is TGCAGCGTGGCGCGGACAGGGGAGACCCAGTACTTC. It yields the protein CSVARTGETQYF.

This chain links TRBV5-1 with TRBJ2-5; perhaps TRBD2 as D (5 bases). Deletions cut 4 bases from V and 5 bases from J, with 9 bases between. This CDR3 is 12 amino acids long. From germline, CDR1 is SGHRS and CDR2 YFSETQ. CDR3 DNA sequence: TGCGCCAGCAGCCCGAGAGGGGAGACCCAGTACTTC. Residues: CASSPRGETQYF.

The chain carries TRBV9 and TRBJ2-3; 7 bases are shared with TRBD2. The ends lost 4 bases at V and 4 bases at J; junction bases unmatched: 3. CDR3 size: 13 residues. From germline, CDR1 is SGDLS and CDR2 YYNGEE. The CDR3 spells CASSPRGADTQYF. The CDR3 DNA reads as TGTGCCAGCAGCCCCCGGGGGGCAGATACGCAGTATTTT.

The chain has TRBV27 and TRBJ2-1, with 12 nucleotides matching TRBD2. This CDR3 comprises 15 residues. Germline V gene data show CDR1 as MNHEY and CDR2 as SMNVEV (reference sequence). After removal of 3 bases from V and 6 bases from J, the junction contained 3 bases not matched to a gene. CDR3 region: CASSLRTSGANEQFF. The CDR3 DNA sequence: TGTGCCAGCAGTTTGCGGACTAGCGGGGCCAATGAGCAGTTCTTC.

The chain uses TRBV6-5 and TRBJ1-1; tentatively, D is TRBD1 (6 bases). This CDR3 has 15 amino acids. Between the trimmed V and J ends, which lost 6 bases and 0 bases, there was a span of 14 bases. From germline, CDR1 is MNHEY and CDR2 SVGAGI. CDR3 sequence: CASRYAGQMNTEAFF. The CDR3 coding sequence is TGTGCCAGCAGGTACGCCGGACAGATGAACACTGAAGCTTTCTTT.

This clone was counted only a few times. V gene TRBV4-2 combines with J gene TRBJ2-3, with a weak D call TRBD2 (6 bases). This CDR3 has 17 residues. From germline, CDR1 is LGHNA and CDR2 YNFKEQ. V dropped 0 bases and J dropped 5 bases, with 18 bases sitting between them. CDR3 DNA: TGTGCCAGCAGCCAAGATTCGGGCGGGACCACCCTAGATACGCAGTATTTT. Translated: CASSQDSGGTTLDTQYF.

J is TRBJ2-1 and V is TRBV11-2; unclear D gene. Per germline, CDR1 SGHAT and CDR2 FQNNGV. Between the trimmed V and J ends, which lost 2 bases and 3 bases, there was a span of 8 bases. The CDR3 is 14 residues long. In DNA form, the CDR3 reads TGTGCCAGCAGCTTATCTGGCGGCTACAATGAGCAGTTCTTC. Protein product: CASSLSGGYNEQFF.

This rearrangement joins TRBV19 to TRBJ1-6, with a weak D call TRBD1 (6 bases). Germline assignment: CDR1 LNHDA and CDR2 SQIVND (reference sequence). V lost 9 bases and J 0 bases, leaving 9 bases between the germline ends. The CDR3 totals 14 residues. The CDR3 DNA sequence: TGTGCCAGCCGGACAGACTCCTATAATTCACCCCTCCACTTT. It specifies CASRTDSYNSPLHF.

The gene calls are TRBV5-1 and TRBJ2-1; D perhaps matches TRBD2 (5 bases). This CDR3 contains 16 residues. V lost 4 bases and J lost 3, with 17 bases in between. From germline, CDR1 is SGHRS and CDR2 YFSETQ. CDR3 sequence reads: CASSPTRGNYYNEQFF. The CDR3 nucleotides are TGCGCCAGCAGCCCCACGAGAGGGAATTACTACAATGAGCAGTTCTTC.

V usage is TRBV7-2 and J usage is TRBJ2-3; D unresolved. V gave up 3 bases and J gave up 1 base, with 8 bases separating them. CDR1 SGHTA and CDR2 FQGNSA come from the germline V gene. This CDR3 contains 14 residues. CDR3 in DNA: TGTGCCAGCAGCTTCTCACCGGGCACAGATACGCAGTATTTT. Translation: CASSFSPGTDTQYF.

The chain uses TRBV5-1 and TRBJ1-3; TRBD1 is a possible D gene (5 bases). Germline V gives CDR1 SGHRS, CDR2 YFSETQ. The CDR3 is 16 amino acids. V lost 3 bases and J lost 0, with 13 bases in between. The CDR3 reads CASSSATANSGNTIYF. CDR3 nucleotide sequence: TGCGCCAGCAGCTCGGCGACAGCAAACTCTGGAAACACCATATATTTT.

The chain joins TRBV6-6 to TRBJ1-5; D is undetermined. CDR1 MNHNY and CDR2 SVGAGI come from the germline V gene (reference sequence). This CDR3 is 12 amino acids long. V was cut by 5 bases and J by 9 bases, with 11 bases left in between. CDR3 region: CASSVISGPQHF. The CDR3 DNA reads TGTGCCAGCAGTGTGATTTCAGGGCCCCAGCATTTT.